This T cell receptor (beta chain) is drawn from a study of blood T cell repertoires in COVID-19. For the study at large: The study drew acute and convalescent COVID-19 samples from the United States, Italy and Spain. Nucleic acid was either cDNA or gDNA, and it came from T cells, B-cell-depleted T cells, or PBMCs.

Germline values: CDR1 MNHEY, CDR2 SVGAGI. The CDR3 totals 13 residues. After removal of 6 bases from V and 6 bases from J, the junction contained 2 bases not matched to a gene. Per the study methods: Cell counts per sample came from amplifying reference gene primers. TCRdb keeps only in-frame clones here, not all; method: immunoSEQ multiplex PCR. For V, J and clone size, that table is used; D and trimming come from the DNA. The profile shows a few hundred thousand clones, roughly 90% of them singletons. This clone was picked up one time. This clonotype was sampled from a woman in her forties or fifties with active or convalescent COVID-19. Sample: peripheral blood. The chain links TRBV6-5 to TRBJ2-2, with TRBD1 matching 9 bases. The CDR3 nucleotides are TGTGCCAGCAGCCGGGACAGGGCCGGGGAGCTGTTTTTT. It translates to CASSRDRAGELFF.